This T cell receptor beta chain was identified in a study of control samples from healthy donors and cancer patients. Assay: immunoSEQ multiplex PCR; the TCRdb copy retains only in-frame clones and omits some. This table has roughly 400,000 clones, 75% to 95% appearing once. Germline V gene lookup returns CDR1 SGHDT and CDR2 YYEEEE. The CDR3 loop spans 15 amino acids. The V end was cut by 5 bases, the J end by 6 bases, with 21 bases between. The genes are TRBV5-6 and TRBJ2-7; D unresolved. The clonotype was recovered from a man aged 35-49 years with head and neck cancer. The sample taken for sequencing was PBMCs. The CDR3 DNA follows: TGTGCCAGCAGATCGGGTACGTGGCCCGTACCCGAGCAGTACTTC. It translates to CASRSGTWPVPEQYF.